This TCR beta chain originates from a study of T cell clonotyping in hematopoietic cell transplantation. Study background: Recipients' pretransplant samples followed cytoreduction.

This clone was seen a handful of times. Its antigen remains unknown. Assay: immunoSEQ multiplex PCR; the TCRdb copy retains only in-frame clones and omits some. The repertoire has 25,000 to 30,000 clones, roughly 84% of them found once; the top ten carry approximately 22%. Time point given: recipient sample about 28 days before transplant, after cytoreduction. Blood collection times were about day -28 and days 30, 100, 180 posttransplant. With 3 bases removed from V and 6 bases from J, the gap between germline ends came to 17 bases. Germline CDR1 is LNHDA and CDR2 is SQIVND (reference sequence). There are 15 residues in the CDR3. The study's findings and limits: Few recipient clonotypes overlapped donors; over 95% were de novo at given depth. Pathologically expanded recipient clonotypes increased progressively from day 30 to day 180 as diversity fell.

This specimen consisted of peripheral blood mononuclear cells, obtained before stem cell transplant. The rearrangement uses TRBV19 and TRBJ1-2; D is uncertain. The receptor was isolated from a woman aged 55-70 years with acute myeloid leukemia. Some clones in this sample may be carry-over from other donors' samples. This CDR3 reads CASSIRSLSWDGYTF. CDR3 nucleotide sequence: TGTGCCAGTAGTATCCGGTCTCTCAGCTGGGATGGCTACACCTTC. The full variable domain, in which reference TRBV19 and TRBJ1-2 provide the parts outside the CDR3, is DGGITQSPKYLFRKEGQNVTLSCEQNLNHDAMYWYRQDPGQGLRLIYYSQIVNDFQKGDIAEGYSVSREKKESFPLTVTSAQKNPTAFYLCASSIRSLSWDGYTFGSGTRLTVV.